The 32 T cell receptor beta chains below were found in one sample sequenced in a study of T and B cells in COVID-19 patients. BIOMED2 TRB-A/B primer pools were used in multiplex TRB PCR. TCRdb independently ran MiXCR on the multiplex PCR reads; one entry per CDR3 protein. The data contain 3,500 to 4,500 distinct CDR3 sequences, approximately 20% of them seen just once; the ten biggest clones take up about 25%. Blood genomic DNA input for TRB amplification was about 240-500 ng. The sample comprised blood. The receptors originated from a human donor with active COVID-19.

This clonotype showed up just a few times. The CDR3 DNA is TGCAGTGCTAGACCTGGGACAGACTCTGGCTACACCTTC. Its protein is CSARPGTDSGYTF. This sequence joins TRBV20-1 and TRBJ1-2; 7 nucleotides align to TRBD1. CDR1 and CDR2 (germline): DFQATT, SNEGSKA (reference sequence). Trimming removed 2 bases from V and 7 bases from J; junction bases left unmatched: 7. This CDR3 comprises 13 residues.

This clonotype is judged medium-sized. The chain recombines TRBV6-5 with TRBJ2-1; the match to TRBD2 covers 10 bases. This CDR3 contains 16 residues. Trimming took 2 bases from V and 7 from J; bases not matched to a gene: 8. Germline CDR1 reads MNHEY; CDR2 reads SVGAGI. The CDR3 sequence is CASSYTSLGLANEQFF. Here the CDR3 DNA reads TGTGCCAGCAGTTACACCAGCTTGGGACTAGCGAATGAGCAGTTCTTC.

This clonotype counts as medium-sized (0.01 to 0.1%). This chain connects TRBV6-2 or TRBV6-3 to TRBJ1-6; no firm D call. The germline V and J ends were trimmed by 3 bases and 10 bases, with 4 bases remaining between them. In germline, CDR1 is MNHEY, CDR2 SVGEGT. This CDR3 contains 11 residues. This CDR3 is CASSYPSPLHF. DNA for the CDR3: TGTGCCAGCAGTTATCCCTCACCCCTCCACTTT.

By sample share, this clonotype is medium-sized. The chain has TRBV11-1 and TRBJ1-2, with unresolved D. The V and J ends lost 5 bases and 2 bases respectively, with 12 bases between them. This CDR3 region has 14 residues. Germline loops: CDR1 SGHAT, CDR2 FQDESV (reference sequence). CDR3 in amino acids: CASSRGQVNYGYTF. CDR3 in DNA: TGTGCCAGCAGCCGAGGGCAGGTAAACTATGGCTACACCTTC.

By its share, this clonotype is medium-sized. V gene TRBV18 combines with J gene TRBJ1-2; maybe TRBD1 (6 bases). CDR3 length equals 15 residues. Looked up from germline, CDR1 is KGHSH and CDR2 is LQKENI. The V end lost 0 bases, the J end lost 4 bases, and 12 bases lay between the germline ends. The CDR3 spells CASSPPSRGGYGYTF. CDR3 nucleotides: TGTGCCAGCTCACCACCTTCCAGGGGCGGCTATGGCTACACCTTC.

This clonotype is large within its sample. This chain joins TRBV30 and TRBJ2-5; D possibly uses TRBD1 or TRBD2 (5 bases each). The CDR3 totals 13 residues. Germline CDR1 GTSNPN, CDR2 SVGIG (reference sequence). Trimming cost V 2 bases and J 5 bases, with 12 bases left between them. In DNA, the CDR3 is TGTGCCTGGAGTCTTGGGACGACGGAGACCCAGTACTTC. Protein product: CAWSLGTTETQYF.

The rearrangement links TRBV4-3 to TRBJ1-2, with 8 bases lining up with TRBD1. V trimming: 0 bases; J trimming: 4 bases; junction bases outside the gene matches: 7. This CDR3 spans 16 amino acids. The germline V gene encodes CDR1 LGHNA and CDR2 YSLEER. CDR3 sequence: CASSQEGTGFLYGYTF. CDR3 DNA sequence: TGCGCCAGCAGCCAAGAAGGGACAGGTTTCCTCTATGGCTACACCTTC.

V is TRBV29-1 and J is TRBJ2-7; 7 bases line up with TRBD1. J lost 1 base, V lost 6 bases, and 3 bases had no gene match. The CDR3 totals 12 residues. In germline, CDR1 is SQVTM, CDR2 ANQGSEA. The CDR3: CSVPGQSYEQYF. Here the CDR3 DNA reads TGCAGCGTGCCGGGACAGTCCTACGAGCAGTACTTC.

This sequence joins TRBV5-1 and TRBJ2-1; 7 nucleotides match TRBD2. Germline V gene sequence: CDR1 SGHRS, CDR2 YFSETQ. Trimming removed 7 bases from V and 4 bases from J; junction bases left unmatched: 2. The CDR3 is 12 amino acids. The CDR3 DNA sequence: TGCGCCAGCGGCGGGAGATACAATGAGCAGTTCTTC. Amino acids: CASGGRYNEQFF.

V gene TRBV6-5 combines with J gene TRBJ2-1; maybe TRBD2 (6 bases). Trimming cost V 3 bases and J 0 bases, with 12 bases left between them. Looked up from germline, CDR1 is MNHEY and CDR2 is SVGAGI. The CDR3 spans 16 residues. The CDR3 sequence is CASSYAPGGSYNEQFF. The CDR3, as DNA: TGTGCCAGCAGTTATGCCCCCGGGGGCTCCTACAATGAGCAGTTCTTC.

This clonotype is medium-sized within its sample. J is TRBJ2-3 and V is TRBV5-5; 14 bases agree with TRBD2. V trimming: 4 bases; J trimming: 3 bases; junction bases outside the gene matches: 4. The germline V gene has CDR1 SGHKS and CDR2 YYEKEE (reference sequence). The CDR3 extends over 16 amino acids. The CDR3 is CASSPRLAGGTDTQYF. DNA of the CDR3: TGTGCCAGCAGCCCGAGACTAGCGGGAGGGACAGATACGCAGTATTTT.

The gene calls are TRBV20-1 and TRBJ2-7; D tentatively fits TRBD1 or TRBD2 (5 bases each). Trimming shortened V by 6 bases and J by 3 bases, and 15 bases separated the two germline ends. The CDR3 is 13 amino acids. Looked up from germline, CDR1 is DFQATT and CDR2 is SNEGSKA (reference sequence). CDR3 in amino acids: CSALGAEVYEQYF. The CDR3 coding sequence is TGCAGTGCCCTAGGGGCGGAGGTCTACGAGCAGTACTTC.

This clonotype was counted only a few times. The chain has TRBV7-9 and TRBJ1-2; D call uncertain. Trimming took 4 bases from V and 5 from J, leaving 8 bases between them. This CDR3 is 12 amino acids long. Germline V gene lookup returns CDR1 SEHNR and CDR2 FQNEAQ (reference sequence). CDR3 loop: CASSYNKYGYTF. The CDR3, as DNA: TGTGCCAGCAGCTATAACAAATATGGCTACACCTTC.

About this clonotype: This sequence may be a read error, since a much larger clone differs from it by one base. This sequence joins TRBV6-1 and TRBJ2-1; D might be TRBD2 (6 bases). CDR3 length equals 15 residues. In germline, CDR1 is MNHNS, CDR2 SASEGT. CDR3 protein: CAISESAGRLDEQFF. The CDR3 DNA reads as TGTGCCATCAGTGAGTCTGCGGGACGGCTGGACGAGCAGTTCTTC.

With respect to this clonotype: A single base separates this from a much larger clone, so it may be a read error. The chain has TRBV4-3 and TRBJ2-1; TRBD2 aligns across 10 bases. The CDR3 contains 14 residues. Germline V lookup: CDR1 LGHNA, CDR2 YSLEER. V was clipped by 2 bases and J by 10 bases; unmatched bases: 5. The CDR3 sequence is CASSQLLAGFEQFF. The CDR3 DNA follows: TGCGCCAGCAGCCAACTACTAGCGGGATTCGAGCAGTTCTTC.

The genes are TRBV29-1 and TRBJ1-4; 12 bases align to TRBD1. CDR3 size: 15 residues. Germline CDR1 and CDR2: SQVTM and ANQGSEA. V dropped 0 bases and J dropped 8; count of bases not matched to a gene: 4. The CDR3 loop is CSVEDPGQGAEKLFF. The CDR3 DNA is TGCAGCGTTGAAGACCCGGGACAGGGGGCCGAAAAACTGTTTTTT.

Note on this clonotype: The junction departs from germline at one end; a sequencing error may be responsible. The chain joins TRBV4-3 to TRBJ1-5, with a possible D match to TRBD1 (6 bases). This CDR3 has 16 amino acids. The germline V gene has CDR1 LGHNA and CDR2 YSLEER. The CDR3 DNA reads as TGTGCCAGCAGCCAAGATAAGGATAGGGGGTTACAGCCCCAGCATTTT. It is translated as CASSQDKDRGLQPQHF.

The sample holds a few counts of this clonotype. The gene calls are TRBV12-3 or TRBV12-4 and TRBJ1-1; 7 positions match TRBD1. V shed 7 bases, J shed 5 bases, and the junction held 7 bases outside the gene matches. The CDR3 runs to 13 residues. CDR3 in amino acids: CASTKTGKTEAFF. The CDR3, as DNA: TGTGCCAGCACCAAGACAGGGAAGACTGAAGCTTTCTTT.

The CDR3 bases are TGCAGCGCTAGCCCGGGCGGGGAGCTGTTTTTT. Amino acid sequence: CSASPGGELFF. The chain has TRBV29-1 and TRBJ2-2; maybe TRBD2 (5 bases). Germline CDR1 is SQVTM and CDR2 is ANQGSEA. V was shortened by 7 bases and J by 7 bases, with 10 bases between the two germline ends. The CDR3 has 11 amino acids.

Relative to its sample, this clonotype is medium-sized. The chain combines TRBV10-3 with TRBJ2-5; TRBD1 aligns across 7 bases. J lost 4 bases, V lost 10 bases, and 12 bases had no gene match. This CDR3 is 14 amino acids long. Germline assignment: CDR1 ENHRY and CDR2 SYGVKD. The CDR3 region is CASSTGVRRETQYF. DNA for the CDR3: TGTGCCAGCTCAACAGGGGTGCGGCGAGAGACCCAGTACTTC.

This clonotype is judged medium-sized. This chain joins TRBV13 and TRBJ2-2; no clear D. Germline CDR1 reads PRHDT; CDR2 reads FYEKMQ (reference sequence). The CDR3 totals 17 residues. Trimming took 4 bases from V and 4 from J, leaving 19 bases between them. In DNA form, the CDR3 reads TGTGCCAGCAGCTCCCCCCTTGGCTGGTATCGCACCGGGGAGCTGTTTTTT. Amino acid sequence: CASSSPLGWYRTGELFF.

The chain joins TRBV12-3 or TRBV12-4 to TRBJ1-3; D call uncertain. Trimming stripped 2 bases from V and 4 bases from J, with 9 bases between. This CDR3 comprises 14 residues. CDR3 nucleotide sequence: TGTGCCAGCAGTTTATGGGGAGCCGGAAACACCATATATTTT. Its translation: CASSLWGAGNTIYF.

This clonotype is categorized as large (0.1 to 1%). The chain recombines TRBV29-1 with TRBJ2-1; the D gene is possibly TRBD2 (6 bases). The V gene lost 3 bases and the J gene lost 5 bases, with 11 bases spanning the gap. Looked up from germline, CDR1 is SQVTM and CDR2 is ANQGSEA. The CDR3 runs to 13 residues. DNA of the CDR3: TGCAGCGTTGATCCGCGGGACCACAATGAGCAGTTCTTC. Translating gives CSVDPRDHNEQFF.

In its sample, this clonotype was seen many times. The CDR3 DNA follows: TGTGCCAGCAGCTTGATCTCGATCAGCTATGGCTACACCTTC. Translation: CASSLISISYGYTF. The V call is TRBV5-4, the J call TRBJ1-2; no clear D. V lost 1 base to trimming and J lost 4 bases, with 11 bases between them. Germline CDR1 is SGHNT and CDR2 is YYREEE (reference sequence). The CDR3 runs to 14 residues.

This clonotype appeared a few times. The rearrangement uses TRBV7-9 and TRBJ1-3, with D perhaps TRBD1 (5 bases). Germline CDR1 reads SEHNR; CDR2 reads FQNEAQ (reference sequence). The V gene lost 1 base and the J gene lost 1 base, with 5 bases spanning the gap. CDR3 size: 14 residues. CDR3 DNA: TGTGCCAGCAGCTTAGGACAGTCTGGAAACACCATATATTTT. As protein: CASSLGQSGNTIYF.

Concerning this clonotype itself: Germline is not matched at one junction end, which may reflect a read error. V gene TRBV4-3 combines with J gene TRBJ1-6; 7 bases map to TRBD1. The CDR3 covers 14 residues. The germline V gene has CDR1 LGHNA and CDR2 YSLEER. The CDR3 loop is CAGSRDSYNSPLHF. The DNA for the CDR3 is TGCGCCGGCAGCCGGGACAGCTATAATTCACCCCTCCACTTT.

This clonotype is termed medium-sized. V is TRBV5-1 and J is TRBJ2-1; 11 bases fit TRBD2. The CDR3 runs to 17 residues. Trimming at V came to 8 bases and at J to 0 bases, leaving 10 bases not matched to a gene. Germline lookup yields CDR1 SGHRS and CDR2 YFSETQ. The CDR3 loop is CASLSGREPPSYNEQFF. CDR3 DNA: TGCGCCAGTCTTAGCGGGAGGGAACCCCCCTCCTACAATGAGCAGTTCTTC.

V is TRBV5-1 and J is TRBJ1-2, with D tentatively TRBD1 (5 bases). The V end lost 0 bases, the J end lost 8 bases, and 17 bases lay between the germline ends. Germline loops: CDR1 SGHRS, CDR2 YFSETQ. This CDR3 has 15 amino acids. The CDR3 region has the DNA TGCGCCAGCAGCTTGGACGGGACGGCTAAAACCGGCTACACCTTC. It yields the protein CASSLDGTAKTGYTF.

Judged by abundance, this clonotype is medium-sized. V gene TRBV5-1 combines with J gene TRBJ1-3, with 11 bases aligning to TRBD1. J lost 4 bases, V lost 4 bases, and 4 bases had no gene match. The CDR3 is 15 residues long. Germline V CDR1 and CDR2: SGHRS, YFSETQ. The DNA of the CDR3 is TGCGCCAGCAGCAGGACAGGGGGCGACGGAAACACCATATATTTT. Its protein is CASSRTGGDGNTIYF.

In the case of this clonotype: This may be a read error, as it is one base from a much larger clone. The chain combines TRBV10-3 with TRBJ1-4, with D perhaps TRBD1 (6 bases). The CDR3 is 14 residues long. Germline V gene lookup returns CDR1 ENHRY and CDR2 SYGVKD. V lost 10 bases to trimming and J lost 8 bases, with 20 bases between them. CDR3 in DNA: TGTGCCACCTACTCCGGCAGGGGTGAGGAAAAACTGTTTTTT. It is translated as CATYSGRGEEKLFF.

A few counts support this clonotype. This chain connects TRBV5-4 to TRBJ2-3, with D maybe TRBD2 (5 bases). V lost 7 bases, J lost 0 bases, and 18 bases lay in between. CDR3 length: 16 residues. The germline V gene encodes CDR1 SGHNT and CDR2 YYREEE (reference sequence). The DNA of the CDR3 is TGTGCCAGCCCAACCGGAGGAGGACTGAGCACAGATACGCAGTATTTT. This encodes CASPTGGGLSTDTQYF.

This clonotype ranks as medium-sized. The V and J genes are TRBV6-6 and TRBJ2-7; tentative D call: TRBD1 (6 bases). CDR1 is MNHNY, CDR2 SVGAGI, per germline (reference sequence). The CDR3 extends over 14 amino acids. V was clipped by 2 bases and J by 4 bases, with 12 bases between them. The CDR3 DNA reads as TGTGCCAGCAGTTACACGACAGGCAGGTACGAGCAGTACTTC. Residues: CASSYTTGRYEQYF.